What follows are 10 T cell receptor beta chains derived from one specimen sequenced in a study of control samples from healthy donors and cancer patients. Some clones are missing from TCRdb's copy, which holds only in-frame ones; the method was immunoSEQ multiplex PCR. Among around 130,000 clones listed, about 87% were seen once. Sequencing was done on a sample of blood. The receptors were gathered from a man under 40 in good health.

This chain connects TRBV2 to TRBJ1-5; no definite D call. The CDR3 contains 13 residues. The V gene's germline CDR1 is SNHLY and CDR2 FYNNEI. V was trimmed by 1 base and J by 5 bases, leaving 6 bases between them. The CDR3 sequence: CASSEDDYQPQHF. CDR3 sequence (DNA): TGTGCCAGCAGTGAAGACGATTATCAGCCCCAGCATTTT.

CDR3 protein: CASSSRQAVGEQYF. The CDR3 DNA reads TGTGCCAGCAGCTCCAGACAGGCGGTTGGCGAGCAGTACTTC. The gene calls are TRBV5-4 and TRBJ2-7; D possibly corresponds to TRBD1 (6 bases). Trimming pared 3 bases from V and 6 bases from J, leaving 16 bases between. The CDR3 length is 14 residues. Germline CDR1 SGHNT, CDR2 YYREEE (reference sequence).

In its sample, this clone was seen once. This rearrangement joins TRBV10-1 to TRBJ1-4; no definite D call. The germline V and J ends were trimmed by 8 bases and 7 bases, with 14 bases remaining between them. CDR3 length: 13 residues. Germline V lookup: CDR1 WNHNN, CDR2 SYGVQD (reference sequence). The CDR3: CASGSTAGEKLFF. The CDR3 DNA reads TGCGCCAGCGGTTCCACGGCAGGTGAAAAACTGTTTTTT.

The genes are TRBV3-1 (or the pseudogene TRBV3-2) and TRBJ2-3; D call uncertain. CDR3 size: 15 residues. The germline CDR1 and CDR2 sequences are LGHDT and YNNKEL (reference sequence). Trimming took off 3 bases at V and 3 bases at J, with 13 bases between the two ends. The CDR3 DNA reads TGTGCCAGCAGCCATTCTACGGCGGAGACAGATACGCAGTATTTT. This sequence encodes CASSHSTAETDTQYF.

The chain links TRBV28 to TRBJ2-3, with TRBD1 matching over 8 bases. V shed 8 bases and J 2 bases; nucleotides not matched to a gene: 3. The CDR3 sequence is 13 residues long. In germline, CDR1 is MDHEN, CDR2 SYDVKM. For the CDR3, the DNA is TGTGCCAGCGGACAGGGCTTCACAGATACGCAGTATTTT. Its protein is CASGQGFTDTQYF.

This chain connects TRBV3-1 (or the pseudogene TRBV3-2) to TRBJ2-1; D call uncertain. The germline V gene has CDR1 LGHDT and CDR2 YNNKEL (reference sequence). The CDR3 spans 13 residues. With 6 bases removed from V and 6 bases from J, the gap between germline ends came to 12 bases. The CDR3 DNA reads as TGTGCCAGCAGGGACCCGGGTGGCAATGAGCAGTTCTTC. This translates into CASRDPGGNEQFF.

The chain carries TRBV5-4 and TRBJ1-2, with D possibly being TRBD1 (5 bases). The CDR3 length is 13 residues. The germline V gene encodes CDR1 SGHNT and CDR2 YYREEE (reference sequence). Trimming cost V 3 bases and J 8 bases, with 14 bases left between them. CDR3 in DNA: TGTGCCAGCAGCTCCACAGGCGGTCGCGGCTACACCTTC. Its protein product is CASSSTGGRGYTF.

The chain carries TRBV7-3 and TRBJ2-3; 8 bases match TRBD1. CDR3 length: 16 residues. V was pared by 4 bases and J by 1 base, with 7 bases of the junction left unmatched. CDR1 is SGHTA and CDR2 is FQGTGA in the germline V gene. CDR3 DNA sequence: TGTGCCAGCAGCTCGCAGGGGGCGCGTGGCACAGATACGCAGTATTTT. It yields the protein CASSSQGARGTDTQYF.

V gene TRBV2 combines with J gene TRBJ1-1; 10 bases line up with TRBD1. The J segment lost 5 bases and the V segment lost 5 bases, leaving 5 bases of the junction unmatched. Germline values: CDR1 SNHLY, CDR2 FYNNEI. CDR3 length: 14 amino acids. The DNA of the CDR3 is TGTGCCAGCAGTTCTAGGGGACAGGGGACTGAAGCTTTCTTT. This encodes CASSSRGQGTEAFF.

The chain's CDR3 is CASSFPPRDEQFF. The CDR3 DNA reads as TGTGCCAGTAGTTTCCCTCCGAGGGATGAGCAGTTCTTC. The chain joins TRBV19 to TRBJ2-1; possibly TRBD2 for D (5 bases). Between the trimmed V and J ends, which lost 5 bases and 8 bases, there was a span of 13 bases. CDR3 length: 13 residues. The germline V gene encodes CDR1 LNHDA and CDR2 SQIVND (reference sequence).